This section outlines one TCR beta chain sequence together with its context. What it binds is unknown. This sample stems from a study of T cells in Graves' hyperthyroidism and ophthalmopathy. Study-wide findings and caveats: The model identified upcoming ophthalmopathy a median about six months ahead of onset.

Regions amplified from RNA transcripts were the TCR beta CDR3 regions. The TCR CDR3 first-round RT-PCR relied on the HTBI primer set. TCRdb re-called the multiplex PCR reads through MiXCR, storing one row per CDR3 protein. The repertoire has around 300,000 distinct CDR3 sequences, more than 11% of them found once; the top ten carry around 23%. Sequenced input: blood. The receptor's source is a woman in her twenties or thirties with Graves' hyperthyroidism.

Here the CDR3 DNA reads TGTGCCAGCAGCTTAGTTAGCCTACATACACTTCAAGAGACCCAGTACTTC. Its translation is CASSLVSLHTLQETQYF. V and J are TRBV7-9 and TRBJ2-5; D remains unclear. The CDR3 runs to 17 residues. V dropped 1 base and J dropped 2 bases, with 17 bases sitting between them. CDR1 is SEHNR and CDR2 is FQNEAQ in the germline V gene (reference sequence).